The next 19 T cell receptor beta chains were all read from a single sample in a study of T cells in Graves' hyperthyroidism and ophthalmopathy. Researchers took RNA transcripts and amplified the TCR beta CDR3 regions from them. The study used the HTBI primer set for a first-round RT-PCR of the TCR CDR3. TCRdb itself ran the multiplex PCR reads through MiXCR, one entry per CDR3 protein. The sample includes about 700,000 distinct CDR3 sequences, 14% of them seen just once. The sample consisted of blood. These receptors all come from a woman younger than 30 with Graves' hyperthyroidism.

The rearrangement uses TRBV20-1 and TRBJ2-7; D ambiguous. V lost 5 bases to trimming and J lost 0 bases, with 8 bases between them. The germline V gene encodes CDR1 DFQATT and CDR2 SNEGSKA (reference sequence). The length of the CDR3 is 12 residues. CDR3 sequence reads: CSAGAGSYEQYF. The CDR3 DNA sequence: TGCAGTGCTGGCGCCGGCTCCTACGAGCAGTACTTC.

This clonotype occurred a few times. A much larger clone differs by one base, so this may be a read error. The V gene is TRBV7-2, the J gene TRBJ2-1; 7 bases are shared with TRBD2. Germline CDR1 is SGHTA and CDR2 is FQGNSA. The CDR3 loop spans 16 amino acids. The CDR3: CASSTMSGASYNEQLF. Written as DNA, the CDR3 is TGTGCCAGCAGTACGATGAGCGGGGCCTCCTACAATGAGCAGCTCTTC.

The sample holds a few counts of this clonotype. The rearrangement links TRBV24-1 to TRBJ2-1, with 8 bases aligning to TRBD1. The ends lost 0 bases at V and 7 bases at J; junction bases unmatched: 7. CDR3 length equals 16 residues. From germline, CDR1 is KGHDR and CDR2 SFDVKD. The chain's CDR3 is CATSDLRNRGTNEQFF. The CDR3 region has the DNA TGTGCCACCAGTGATTTGAGAAACAGGGGGACTAATGAGCAGTTCTTC.

Only a few counts were recorded for this clonotype. The chain employs TRBV2 and TRBJ1-2; 7 bases align to TRBD1. This CDR3 has 15 residues. J was trimmed by 4 bases and V by 11 bases; bases with no gene match: 16. The V gene's germline CDR1 is SNHLY and CDR2 FYNNEI. This CDR3 is CAVSPDSTGTYGYTF. CDR3 bases: TGTGCCGTGTCGCCAGACTCGACAGGGACCTATGGCTACACCTTC.

This clonotype was seen more than once but under ten times. The chain recombines TRBV27 with TRBJ2-6; 7 nucleotides line up with TRBD1. The CDR3 runs 16 residues. Germline V CDR1 and CDR2: MNHEY, SMNVEV (reference sequence). The ends lost 5 bases at V and 0 bases at J; junction bases unmatched: 4. CDR3 bases: TGTGCCAGCAGTGTGGGACAGCCCTCTGGGGCCAACGTCCTGACTTTC. Translated: CASSVGQPSGANVLTF.

This clonotype has ten or more counts. The rearrangement links TRBV7-9 to TRBJ2-7, with D perhaps TRBD2 (5 bases). Trimming cost V 5 bases and J 3 bases, with 8 bases left between them. The germline V gene has CDR1 SEHNR and CDR2 FQNEAQ (reference sequence). The CDR3 length is 12 residues. CDR3 protein: CASSLRDYEQYF. In DNA, the CDR3 is TGTGCCAGCAGCCTCCGGGACTACGAGCAGTACTTC.

At least ten counts were recorded for this clonotype. This chain uses TRBV30 with TRBJ1-5; maybe TRBD1 (6 bases). The CDR3 has 13 residues. Per the germline V gene, CDR1 is GTSNPN and CDR2 is SVGIG (reference sequence). Trimming removed 1 base from V and 5 bases from J, with 9 bases in between. The CDR3, as DNA: TGTGCCTGGAGTGCCGAGGGGGATCAGCCCCAGCATTTT. This encodes CAWSAEGDQPQHF.

In its sample, this clonotype was seen many times. This chain connects TRBV27 to TRBJ2-7; no clear D gene. The CDR3 contains 13 residues. Between the trimmed V and J ends, which lost 5 bases and 3 bases, there was a span of 11 bases. Looked up from germline, CDR1 is MNHEY and CDR2 is SMNVEV (reference sequence). CDR3 bases: TGTGCCAGCAGTGTAAAGATGGGCTACGAGCAGTACTTC. This gives the protein CASSVKMGYEQYF.

The chain recombines TRBV6-1 with TRBJ2-6; D gene ambiguous. Trimming shortened V by 5 bases and J by 2 bases, and 10 bases separated the two germline ends. The CDR3 has 15 amino acids. CDR1 is MNHNS, CDR2 SASEGT, per germline. CDR3: CASSLYGAGANVLTF. CDR3 coding DNA: TGTGCCAGCAGTCTCTACGGTGCTGGGGCCAACGTCCTGACTTTC.

This clonotype was picked up many times. This sequence joins TRBV2 and TRBJ2-7; D not certain. Trimming removed 2 bases at V and 5 bases at J, with 16 bases between. Germline-derived CDR1 and CDR2 are SNHLY and FYNNEI. The CDR3 loop spans 15 amino acids. CDR3 sequence reads: CASSETPRGVNEQYF. The CDR3 coding sequence is TGTGCCAGCAGTGAAACCCCCCGTGGGGTGAACGAGCAGTACTTC.

The chain couples TRBV5-1 to TRBJ2-3, with TRBD2 matching 10 bases. In germline, CDR1 is SGHRS, CDR2 YFSETQ. The CDR3 contains 17 residues. J was trimmed by 0 bases and V by 0 bases; bases with no gene match: 4. The CDR3 nucleotides are TGCGCCAGCAGCTTGGTTCTAGCGGGAGAAAGCACAGATACGCAGTATTTT. Translated: CASSLVLAGESTDTQYF.

In this sample, this clonotype turned up a few times. The V and J genes are TRBV2 and TRBJ1-5; D remains unclear. The CDR3 is made up of 13 amino acids. V was shortened by 8 bases and J by 4 bases, with 12 bases between the two germline ends. Germline lookup yields CDR1 SNHLY and CDR2 FYNNEI. Here the CDR3 reads CASGSTENQPQHF. The CDR3 region has the DNA TGTGCCAGCGGATCGACTGAGAATCAGCCCCAGCATTTT.

There are a few counts of this clonotype. A much larger clone differs from this one at a single base, so this may be a read error. The chain uses TRBV28 and TRBJ2-1; D possibly corresponds to TRBD1 (5 bases). Germline CDR1 is MDHEN and CDR2 is SYDVKM. The CDR3 has 16 residues. The CDR3 DNA reads TGTGCCAGCAGTTTCTTTGGGGCCCAGACCTACAATGAGCGGTTCTTC. This codes for CASSFFGAQTYNERFF.

This rearrangement joins TRBV9 to TRBJ2-7, with unresolved D. The V end lost 4 bases, the J end lost 0 bases, and 11 bases lay between the germline ends. From germline, CDR1 is SGDLS and CDR2 YYNGEE. The CDR3 spans 14 residues. As DNA, the CDR3 is TGTGCCAGCAGCCCCGAGTTAGGCTCCTACGAGCAGTACTTC. The encoded protein is CASSPELGSYEQYF.

This clonotype was recorded at least ten times. The chain combines TRBV28 with TRBJ2-7, with D perhaps given as TRBD1 or TRBD2 (5 bases each). The ends were cut back, 5 bases at V and 6 bases at J, with 32 bases in the middle. CDR1 is MDHEN, CDR2 SYDVKM, per germline. The CDR3 is 19 residues long. The CDR3 nucleotides are TGTGCCAGCAGTACTCCTTCCAGACAGAGGGCCGTGGGTGCGCGCGAGCAGTACTTC. Translation gives CASSTPSRQRAVGAREQYF.

This clonotype occurred a few times. The chain has TRBV16 and TRBJ2-5; 7 nucleotides match TRBD1. Germline trimming cut 1 base from V and 7 bases from J; bases unmatched to any gene: 12. This CDR3 is 16 amino acids long. The V gene's germline CDR1 is KGHSY and CDR2 FQNENV. CDR3 region: CASSQWDRVPEGTQYF. In nucleotides, the CDR3 is TGTGCCAGCAGCCAATGGGACAGAGTCCCTGAGGGGACCCAGTACTTC.

This clonotype was seen a handful of times. This sequence joins TRBV29-1 and TRBJ2-1; TRBD2 aligns across 7 bases. This CDR3 comprises 11 residues. The germline V gene encodes CDR1 SQVTM and CDR2 ANQGSEA. The ends lost 7 bases at V and 9 bases at J; junction bases unmatched: 6. This chain's CDR3 is CSESAGVEQFF. In DNA, the CDR3 is TGCAGCGAGTCGGCGGGAGTTGAGCAGTTCTTC.

The rearrangement links TRBV7-2 to TRBJ2-7; 8 bases are shared with TRBD1. Per the germline V gene, CDR1 is SGHTA and CDR2 is FQGNSA. The V and J ends lost 4 bases and 4 bases, in that order; junction bases with no gene match: 6. This CDR3 contains 14 residues. DNA for the CDR3: TGTGCCAGCAGCTCCCGGACAGGGTGGTACGAGCAGTACTTC. Translating gives CASSSRTGWYEQYF. Full variable domain (remainder filled in from reference TRBV7-2 and TRBJ2-7): GAGVSQSPSNKVTEKGKDVELRCDPISGHTALYWYRQSLGQGLEFLIYFQGNSAPDKSGLPSDRFSAERTGGSVSTLTIQRTQQEDSAVYLCASSSRTGWYEQYFGPGTRLTVT.

The genes are TRBV7-8 and TRBJ1-2, with D perhaps matching TRBD1 (6 bases). CDR1 is SGHVS, CDR2 FQNEAQ, per germline. V was clipped by 4 bases and J by 0 bases, with 18 bases between them. CDR3 length equals 17 residues. In nucleotides, the CDR3 is TGTGCCAGCAGCTCTCCTGGGGGGCGAGTTTCTAACTATGGCTACACCTTC. Protein sequence: CASSSPGGRVSNYGYTF. Complete variable domain (other parts from reference TRBV7-8 and TRBJ1-2): GAGVSQSPRYKVAKRGQDVALRCDPISGHVSLFWYQQALGQGPEFLTYFQNEAQLDKSGLPSDRFFAERPEGSVSTLKIQRTQQEDSAVYLCASSSPGGRVSNYGYTFGSGTRLTVV.